The 10 T cell receptor beta chains reported below all come from one sample, sequenced in a study of a mutant IDH1 vaccine in newly diagnosed glioma. Their recognized antigens are unknown. Profiled with immunoSEQ multiplex PCR; TCRdb holds only in-frame clones, not every one. Of 77,000 or so clones in the sample, 85% were seen once. Time point specified: week 23, last vaccination. Vaccine doses each comprised 300 ug of mutant IDH1 20-mer peptide, with topical imiquimod. Sequencing was performed on PBMCs, taken from a glioma patient whose treatment included an IDH1 peptide vaccine. The source of these receptors is a woman aged 50 to 60 with glioma.

J is TRBJ2-2 and V is TRBV19, with D perhaps matching TRBD1 or TRBD2 (6 bases each). Trimming removed 7 bases at V and 4 bases at J, with 16 bases between. The V gene's germline CDR1 is LNHDA and CDR2 SQIVND (reference sequence). This CDR3 region has 15 residues. The CDR3 DNA follows: TGTGCCAGTACTCCCCTGGGGGGCGGCACCGGGGAGCTGTTTTTT. It encodes CASTPLGGGTGELFF.

This chain links TRBV30 with TRBJ1-6; D may be TRBD1 (5 bases). The V gene's germline CDR1 is GTSNPN and CDR2 SVGIG (reference sequence). Trimming left V 4 bases short and J 6 bases short, with 10 bases between. This CDR3 comprises 13 residues. The chain's CDR3 is CAWMRGSNSPLHF. In DNA form, the CDR3 reads TGTGCCTGGATGAGGGGTAGTAATTCACCCCTCCACTTT.

V and J are TRBV7-3 and TRBJ2-1; either TRBD1 or TRBD2 may fit D (5 bases each). V shed 5 bases and J shed 9 bases, with 11 bases lying between them. Germline V gene sequence: CDR1 SGHTA, CDR2 FQGTGA. There are 12 residues in the CDR3. The CDR3 here is CASSLVRGEQFF. The CDR3 DNA is TGTGCCAGCAGCCTAGTGAGGGGTGAGCAGTTCTTC.

The CDR3 protein is CASSLNRGTANEKLFF. As DNA, the CDR3 is TGTGCCAGCAGCTTGAATAGGGGCACGGCTAATGAAAAACTGTTTTTT. The gene calls are TRBV5-6 and TRBJ1-4; TRBD1 might be the D (5 bases). V shed 1 base and J shed 3 bases, with 13 bases lying between them. Germline loops: CDR1 SGHDT, CDR2 YYEEEE. The CDR3 loop spans 16 amino acids.

The chain joins TRBV7-3 to TRBJ2-2; D is ambiguous. CDR3 size: 14 residues. The V and J ends lost 5 bases and 8 bases respectively, with 15 bases between them. CDR1 is SGHTA, CDR2 FQGTGA, per germline. The CDR3 region has the DNA TGTGCCAGCAGCCCGGGTTTAGGAAGGGGGGAGCTGTTTTTT. Its translation is CASSPGLGRGELFF. The whole variable domain, filled in from reference TRBV7-3 and TRBJ2-2, reads GAGVSQTPSNKVTEKGKYVELRCDPISGHTALYWYRQSLGQGPEFLIYFQGTGAADDSGLPNDRFFAVRPEGSVSTLKIQRTERGDSAVYLCASSPGLGRGELFFGEGSRLTVL.

The J gene is TRBJ1-2, the V gene TRBV10-2; tentatively, D is TRBD1 (6 bases). Germline assignment: CDR1 WSHSY and CDR2 SAAADI. V was cut by 1 base and J by 4 bases, with 16 bases left in between. The CDR3 runs 16 residues. CDR3 in DNA: TGCGCCAGCAGTGAGTTAAAACAGGGAGGGTTCTATGGCTACACCTTC. This gives the protein CASSELKQGGFYGYTF.

This clone was detected only once. The chain recombines TRBV6-5 with TRBJ2-7, with no clear D. V gave up 8 bases and J gave up 7 bases, with 12 bases separating them. The germline V gene has CDR1 MNHEY and CDR2 SVGAGI. The CDR3 has 11 amino acids. The CDR3 DNA reads TGTGCCAGCGGGCGGTTGGGGGAGCAGTACTTC. Translation: CASGRLGEQYF.

This clone was seen a single time. This chain links TRBV5-1 with TRBJ2-1, with 8 bases that match TRBD1. The germline gives CDR1 SGHRS, CDR2 YFSETQ. Trimming removed 6 bases from V and 9 bases from J; junction bases left unmatched: 8. The CDR3 sequence is 13 residues long. CDR3 bases: TGCGCCAGCAACCCTACAGGGGGGAGTGAGCAGTTCTTC. It is translated as CASNPTGGSEQFF.

The CDR3 DNA reads TGTGCCAGCAGCCCGAAGCAAGCAACTAATGAAAAACTGTTTTTT. Its protein is CASSPKQATNEKLFF. The rearrangement uses TRBV6-6 and TRBJ1-4; D not certain. With 6 bases removed from V and 0 bases from J, the gap between germline ends came to 11 bases. Germline lookup yields CDR1 MNHNY and CDR2 SVGAGI (reference sequence). This CDR3 comprises 15 residues.

The chain couples TRBV28 to TRBJ1-1; no reliable D call. With 2 bases removed from V and 12 bases from J, the gap between germline ends came to 19 bases. Germline V gene lookup returns CDR1 MDHEN and CDR2 SYDVKM. This CDR3 spans 14 amino acids. CDR3 residues: CASSLAALGRAPFF. The CDR3 DNA follows: TGTGCCAGCAGTTTAGCAGCCTTAGGACGCGCCCCTTTCTTT.